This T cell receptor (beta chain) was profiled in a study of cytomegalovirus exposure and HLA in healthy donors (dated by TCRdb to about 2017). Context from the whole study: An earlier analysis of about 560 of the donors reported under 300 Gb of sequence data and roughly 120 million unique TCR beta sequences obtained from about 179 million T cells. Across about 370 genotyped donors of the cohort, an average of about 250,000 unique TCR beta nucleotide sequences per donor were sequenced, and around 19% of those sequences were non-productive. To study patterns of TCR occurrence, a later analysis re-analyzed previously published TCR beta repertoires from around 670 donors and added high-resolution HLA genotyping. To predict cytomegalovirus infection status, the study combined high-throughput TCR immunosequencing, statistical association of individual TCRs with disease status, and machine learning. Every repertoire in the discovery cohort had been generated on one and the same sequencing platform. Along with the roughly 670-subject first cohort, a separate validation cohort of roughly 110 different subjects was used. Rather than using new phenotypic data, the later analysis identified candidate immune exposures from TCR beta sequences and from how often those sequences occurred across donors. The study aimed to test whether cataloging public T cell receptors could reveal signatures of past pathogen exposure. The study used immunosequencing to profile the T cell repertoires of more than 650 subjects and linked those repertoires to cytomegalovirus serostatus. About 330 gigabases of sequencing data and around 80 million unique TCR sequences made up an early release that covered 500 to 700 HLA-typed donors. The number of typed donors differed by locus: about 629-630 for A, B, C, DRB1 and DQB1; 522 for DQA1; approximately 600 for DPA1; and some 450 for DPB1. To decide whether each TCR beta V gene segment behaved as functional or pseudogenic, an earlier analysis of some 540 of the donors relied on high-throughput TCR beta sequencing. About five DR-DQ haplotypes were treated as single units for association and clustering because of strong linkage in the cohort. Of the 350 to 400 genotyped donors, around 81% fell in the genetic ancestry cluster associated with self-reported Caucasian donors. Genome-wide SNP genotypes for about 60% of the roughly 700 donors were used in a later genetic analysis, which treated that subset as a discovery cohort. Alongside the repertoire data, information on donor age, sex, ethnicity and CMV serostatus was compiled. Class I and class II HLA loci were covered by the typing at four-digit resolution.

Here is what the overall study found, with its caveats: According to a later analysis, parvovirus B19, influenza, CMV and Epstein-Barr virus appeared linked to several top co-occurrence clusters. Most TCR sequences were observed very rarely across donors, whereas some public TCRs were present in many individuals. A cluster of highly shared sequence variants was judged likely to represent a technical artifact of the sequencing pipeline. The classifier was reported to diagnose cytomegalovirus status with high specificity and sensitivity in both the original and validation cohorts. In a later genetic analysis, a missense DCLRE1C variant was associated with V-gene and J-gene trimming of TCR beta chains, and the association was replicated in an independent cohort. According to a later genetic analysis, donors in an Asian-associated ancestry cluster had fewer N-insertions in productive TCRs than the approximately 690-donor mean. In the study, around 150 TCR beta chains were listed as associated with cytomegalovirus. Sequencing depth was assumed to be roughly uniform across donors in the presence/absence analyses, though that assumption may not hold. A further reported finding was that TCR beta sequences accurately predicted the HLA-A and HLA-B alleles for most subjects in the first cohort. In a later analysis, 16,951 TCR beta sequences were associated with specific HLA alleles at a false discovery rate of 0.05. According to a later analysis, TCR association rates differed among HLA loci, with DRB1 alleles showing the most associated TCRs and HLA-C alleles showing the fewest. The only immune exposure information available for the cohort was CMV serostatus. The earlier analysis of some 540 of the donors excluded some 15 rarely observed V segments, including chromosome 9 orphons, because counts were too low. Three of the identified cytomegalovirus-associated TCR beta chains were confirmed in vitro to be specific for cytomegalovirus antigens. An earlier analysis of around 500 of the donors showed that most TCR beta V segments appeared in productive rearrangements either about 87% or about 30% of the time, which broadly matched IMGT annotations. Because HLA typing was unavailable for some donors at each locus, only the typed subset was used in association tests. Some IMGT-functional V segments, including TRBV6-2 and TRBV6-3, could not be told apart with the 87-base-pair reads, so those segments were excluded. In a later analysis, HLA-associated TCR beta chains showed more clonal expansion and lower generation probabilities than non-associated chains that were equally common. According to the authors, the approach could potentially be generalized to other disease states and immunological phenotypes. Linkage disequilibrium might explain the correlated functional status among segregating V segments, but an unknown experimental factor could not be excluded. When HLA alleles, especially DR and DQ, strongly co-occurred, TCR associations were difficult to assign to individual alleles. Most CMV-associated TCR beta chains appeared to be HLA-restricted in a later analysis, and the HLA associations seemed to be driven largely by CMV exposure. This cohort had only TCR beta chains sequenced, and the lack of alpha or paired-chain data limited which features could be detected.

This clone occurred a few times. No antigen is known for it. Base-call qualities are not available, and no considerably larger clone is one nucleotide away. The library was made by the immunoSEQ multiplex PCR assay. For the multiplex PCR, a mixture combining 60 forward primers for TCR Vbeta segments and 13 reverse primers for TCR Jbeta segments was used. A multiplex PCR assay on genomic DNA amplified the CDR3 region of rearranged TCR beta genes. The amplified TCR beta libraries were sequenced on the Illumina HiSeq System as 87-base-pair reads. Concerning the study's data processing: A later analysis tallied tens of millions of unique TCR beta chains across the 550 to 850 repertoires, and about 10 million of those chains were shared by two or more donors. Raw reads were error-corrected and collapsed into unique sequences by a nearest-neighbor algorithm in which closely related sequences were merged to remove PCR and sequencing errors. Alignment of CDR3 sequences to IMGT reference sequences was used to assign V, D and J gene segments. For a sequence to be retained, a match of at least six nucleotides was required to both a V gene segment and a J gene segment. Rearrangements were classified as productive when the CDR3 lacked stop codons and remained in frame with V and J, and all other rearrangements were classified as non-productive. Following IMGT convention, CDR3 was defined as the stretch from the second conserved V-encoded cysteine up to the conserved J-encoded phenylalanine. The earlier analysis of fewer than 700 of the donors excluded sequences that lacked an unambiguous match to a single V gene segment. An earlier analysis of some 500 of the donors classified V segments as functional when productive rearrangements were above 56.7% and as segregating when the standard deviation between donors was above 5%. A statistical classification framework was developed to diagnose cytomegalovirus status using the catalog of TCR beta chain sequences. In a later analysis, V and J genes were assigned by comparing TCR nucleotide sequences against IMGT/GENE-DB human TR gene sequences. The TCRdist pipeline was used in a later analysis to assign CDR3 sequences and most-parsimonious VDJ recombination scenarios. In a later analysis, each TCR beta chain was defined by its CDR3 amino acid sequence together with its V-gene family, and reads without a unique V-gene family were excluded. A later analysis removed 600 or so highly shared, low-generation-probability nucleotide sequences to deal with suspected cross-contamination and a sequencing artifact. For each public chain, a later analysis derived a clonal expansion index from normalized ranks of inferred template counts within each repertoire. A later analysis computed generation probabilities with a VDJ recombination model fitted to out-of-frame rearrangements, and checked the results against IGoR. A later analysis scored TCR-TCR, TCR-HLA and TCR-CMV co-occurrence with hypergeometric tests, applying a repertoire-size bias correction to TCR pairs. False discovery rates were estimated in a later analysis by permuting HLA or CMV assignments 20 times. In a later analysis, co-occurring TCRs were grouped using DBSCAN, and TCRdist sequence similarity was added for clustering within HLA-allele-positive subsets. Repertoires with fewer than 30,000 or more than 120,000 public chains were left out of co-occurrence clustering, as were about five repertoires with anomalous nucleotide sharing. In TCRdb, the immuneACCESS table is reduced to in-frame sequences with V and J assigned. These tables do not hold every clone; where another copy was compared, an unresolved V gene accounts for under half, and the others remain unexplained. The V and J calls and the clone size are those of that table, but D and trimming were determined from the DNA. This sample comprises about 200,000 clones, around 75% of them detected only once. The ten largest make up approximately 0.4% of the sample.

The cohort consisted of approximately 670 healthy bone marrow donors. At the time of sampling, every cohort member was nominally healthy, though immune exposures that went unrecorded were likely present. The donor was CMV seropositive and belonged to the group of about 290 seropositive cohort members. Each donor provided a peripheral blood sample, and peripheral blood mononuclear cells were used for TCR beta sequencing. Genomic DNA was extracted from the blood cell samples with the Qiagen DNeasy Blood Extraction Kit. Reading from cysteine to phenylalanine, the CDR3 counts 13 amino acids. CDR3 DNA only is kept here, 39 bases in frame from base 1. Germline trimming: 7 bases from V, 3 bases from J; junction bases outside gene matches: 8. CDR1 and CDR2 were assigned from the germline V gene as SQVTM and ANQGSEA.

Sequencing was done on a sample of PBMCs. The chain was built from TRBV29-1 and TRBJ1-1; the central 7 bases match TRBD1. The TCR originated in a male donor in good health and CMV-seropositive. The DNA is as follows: TGCAGCGCCCGACAGGGTCGGGACACTGAAGCTTTCTTT. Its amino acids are CSARQGRDTEAFF.